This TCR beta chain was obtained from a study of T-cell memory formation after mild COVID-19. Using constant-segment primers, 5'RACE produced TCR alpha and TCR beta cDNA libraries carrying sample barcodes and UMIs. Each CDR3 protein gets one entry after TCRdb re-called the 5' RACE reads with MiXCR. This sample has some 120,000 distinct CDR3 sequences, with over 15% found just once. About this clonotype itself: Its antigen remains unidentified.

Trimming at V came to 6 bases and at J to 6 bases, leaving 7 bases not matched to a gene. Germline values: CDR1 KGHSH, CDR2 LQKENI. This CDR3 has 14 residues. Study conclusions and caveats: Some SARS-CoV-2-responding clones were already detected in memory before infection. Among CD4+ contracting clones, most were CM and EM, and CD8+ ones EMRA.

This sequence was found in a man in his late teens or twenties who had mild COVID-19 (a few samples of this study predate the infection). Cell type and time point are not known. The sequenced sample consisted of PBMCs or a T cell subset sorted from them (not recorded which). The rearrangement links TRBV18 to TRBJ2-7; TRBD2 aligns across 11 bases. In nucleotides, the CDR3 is TGTGCCAGCTCTCTTAGCGGGGGGGCCGGCGAGCAGTACTTC. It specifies CASSLSGGAGEQYF.